This TCR beta chain was captured by sequencing in a study of T-cell reconstitution after alpha-beta-depleted transplantation in children. Study-level points and caveats: Expanded graft clones numbering several hundred reportedly gave rise to alpha-beta T cells about two months after transplant. One year post-transplant, T-cell counts and diversity were largely derived from T cells produced anew. It was surviving recipient T cells and thymic progenitors that gave some patients high TCRbeta diversity at day 60.

Construction of the TCRbeta library involved unique molecular identifiers. TCRdb reprocessed the PCR reads via MiXCR and lists one record per CDR3 protein. The sample contains about 980,000 distinct CDR3 sequences, 25% to 35% of which appear only once. Concerning this clonotype itself: Its specificity is not known.

This clonotype was obtained from a boy less than two years old who had a stem cell transplant for SCID, so the T cells may come from the graft donor. The material was PBMCs, mostly from graft donor cells, obtained 360 days after TCRalphabeta/CD19-depleted stem cell transplant.

The CDR3 nucleotides are TGTGCCAGCTCTCGTGGGGCAGCGGGCCCCGGTGAGCAGTACTTC. It yields the protein CASSRGAAGPGEQYF. V usage is TRBV18 and J usage is TRBJ2-7; possible D gene TRBD2, 6 bases. In germline, CDR1 is KGHSH, CDR2 LQKENI. The CDR3 length is 15 residues. V was cut by 6 bases and J by 7 bases, with 22 bases left in between.